There are a few counts of the clone carrying this TCR beta chain. The target antigen is unknown. Gene names are the mouse ones. Read coverage stops 4 residues before the CDR3 terminus; the germline J gene supplies the remainder. Other DNA sequences in the same sample also yield this CDR3. Looked up from germline, CDR1 is FNHDT and CDR2 is SITEND (reference sequence). This CDR3 is built from 14 residues. J lost 2 bases, V lost 0 bases, and 1 base had no gene match. These data come from a study of CD8+ T cells in alopecia areata. Study-level background: Skin was taken from approximately 6-13-month-old C3H/HeJ graft donors that had spontaneous alopecia and grafted onto approximately 7-10-week-old female C3H/HeJ mice.

In each case, RNA was isolated and then reverse transcribed into cDNA as the sequencing template. TCRdb keeps only in-frame clones here, not all; method: immunoSEQ multiplex PCR. Listed here are under 350,000 clones without any singletons, the top ten holding more than 0.95%. Pooled cells of cutaneous lymph node origin were sorted on CD4, CD8alpha, NKG2D, NKG2ACE and other markers. Findings and caveats of the study: Alphabeta T cells residing in normal skin are also sequenced in scalp samples. Mice showed clearer TCR sharing than patients did, a gap that was possibly HLA-related.

This clonotype was sampled from a C3H/HeJ mouse with alopecia areata. The MHC haplotype recorded for the strain is H2-k. V and J are TRBV19 and TRBJ1-2; 7 bases align to TRBD1. Sequenced input: CD4+ T cells sorted from a lymph node. The part of the CDR3 DNA that was read is TGTGCCAGCAGTATAGCACAGGGGAACTCC. Amino acid sequence: CASSIAQGNS. The entire CDR3 reads CASSIAQGNSDYTF. Full variable domain (remainder filled in from reference TRBV19 and TRBJ1-2): GGIITQTPKFLIGQEGQKLTLKCQQNFNHDTMYWYRQDSGKGLRLIYYSITENDLQKGDLSEGYDASREKKSSFSLTVTSAQKNEMAVFLCASSIAQGNSDYTFGSGTRLLVI.